This record looks at one TCR beta chain sequence and its context. Its antigen remains undetermined. No much larger clone is present one base from it, and per-base qualities are unavailable. The data are from a study of shared clonotypes between healthy human individuals (dated by TCRdb to about 2020). At the level of the whole study: Three men and a couple of women, aged 18 to 49 years, made up the cohort. For each donor, CD4 naive and CD4 memory were each given three plates, CD8 naive was given two plates, and CD8 memory was given one plate. To estimate repertoire size and how much clonotype sharing occurs between individuals, the study deeply sequenced the blood TCR repertoires of about five healthy adults. Different laboratories and diverse techniques were used to prepare libraries and sequence TCR repertoires, to increase sequencing depth and limit assay-specific biases. Between about 0.94 and 8.9 billion PBMCs per donor were obtained by leukapheresis.

Results and caveats for the whole study, not just this receptor: Naive subsets generally had larger estimated clonotype richness than memory subsets did. Because the study included only a small number of donors, the genetic and exposure-history diversity represented was limited. When several donors were compared, the shared fraction of clonotypes was approximately 5% for naive CD4, 3.5% to 4% for naive CD8, 2.3% for memory CD4, and less than 0.45% for memory CD8. Only blood was sampled, and tissue TCR repertoires likely differ from those in blood. Compared with non-shared clonotypes, the clonotypes found in all four sorted-subset donors had higher generation probabilities. Incomplete sequencing was indicated by rarefaction of sorted-subset datasets, despite the large sequencing depth. Based on pairwise subsampling, the degree of clonotype sharing among donors was expected to be affected by sequencing depth.

The donors were healthy, HIV-negative adults who had no recently reported acute infections or vaccinations. Every donor was a Caucasian adult residing in Nashville, Tennessee, USA. Magnetic negative selection was used to enrich CD4+ T cells, after which naive cells were positively selected on CD45RA and the negative fraction became the memory subset. Blood was collected by leukapheresis, and PBMCs were isolated by Ficoll-Histopaque density gradient centrifugation and then cryopreserved in liquid nitrogen vapor phase. Analytical flow cytometry was used to check the purity and quantity of every magnetically sorted T cell population. Genomic DNA was isolated from every sorted fraction and measured by UV absorbance on a Nanodrop 2000c. V is pruned by 1 base and J by 7 bases, leaving 5 bases of the junction without a gene match. CDR1 SGHTA and CDR2 FQGNSA were looked up in the germline V gene. Including cysteine and phenylalanine, the CDR3 has 15 amino acids. Only the CDR3 portion is preserved as DNA: 45 bases, with reading frame beginning at the first base.

Using the deep immunoSEQ assay, multiplex PCR amplified TCR CDR3 regions from genomic DNA. Genomic DNA extracted from each cell subset was distributed evenly over all wells of several immunoSEQ 96-well plates, and each plate served as one replicate. Each replicate PCR for sorted subsets received about 200 ng genomic DNA, equal to 28,000 or so T cell genomes. Purified libraries were measured with a Qubit 3.0 fluorometer, size-checked on a Bioanalyzer 2100, and measured again with the KAPA Library Quantification kit. A separate single-read 150-cycle Illumina NextSeq 550 flow cell was used to sequence each immunoSEQ 96-well plate. Regarding the original processing steps: Because the immunoSEQ output held only junctional sequences and lacked quality scores, the filtering could not match the filtering applied to full-length reads. To assign V/J genes and CDR3, sequences were annotated using PyIR, a Python wrapper for IgBLAST v1.9, with IMGT germline references. Reads were filtered out if the reads had weak V/J assignments (E-value above 1e-6), no CDR3, stop codons, out-of-frame junctions, or ambiguous translated residues. V3J clonotypes were defined as sequences sharing the same inferred V gene, J gene, and CDR3 amino acid sequence. Percentage overlap between repertoires was calculated by dividing the number of shared unique clonotypes by the size of the smaller repertoire. Richness of each repertoire was evaluated using RTK rarefaction, the Chao1 estimator, and Recon v2.1 estimates of unobserved clonotypes. Generation probabilities for all TCRbeta clonotypes obtained by the gDNA method from a handful of donors were computed using OLGA. In its TCRdb copy, this immuneACCESS table keeps in-frame sequences only and misses some clones. Where compared with another copy, unresolved V genes explain less than half of these, and the others have no known cause. V and J calls and clone size follow that table, whereas D and trimming were derived from the DNA. This sample holds about 300,000 clones; roughly 70% were observed only once. The top ten clonotypes cover about a tenth of the sample.

The receptor was isolated from a man aged 25-40 years in good health. The chain couples TRBV7-2 to TRBJ2-2, with 8 bases aligning to TRBD2. Specimen: memory CD4+ T cells sorted from blood. The cell subset or site label corresponds to: CD45RA-negative fraction. The DNA reads TGTGCCAGCAGCTTAGAATTTGGGACTAGCGGGGAGCTGTTTTTT. This codes for CASSLEFGTSGELFF.